Shown below are 25 T cell receptor beta chains from a single sample sequenced in a study of shared clonotypes between healthy human individuals. Assay: immunoSEQ multiplex PCR; the TCRdb copy retains only in-frame clones and omits some. The data contain roughly 2.5 million clones, approximately 94% of them singletons. Sequencing was carried out using naive CD4+ T cells sorted from blood. Subset described: CD45RA+ positively selected. All receptors derive from a man aged 18 to 35 in good health.

This clone has only a few counts. This chain uses TRBV2 with TRBJ2-4; D remains unclear. This CDR3 has 16 residues. The V gene lost 6 bases and the J gene lost 3 bases, with 18 bases spanning the gap. Germline V gene data show CDR1 as SNHLY and CDR2 as FYNNEI. This chain's CDR3 is CASRTTPAVSKNIQYF. CDR3 DNA: TGTGCCAGCAGAACGACGCCCGCTGTGAGCAAAAACATTCAGTACTTC.

This rearrangement joins TRBV16 to TRBJ1-5; the D is unclear. The germline gives CDR1 KGHSY, CDR2 FQNENV. The CDR3 totals 13 residues. Trimming shortened V by 2 bases and J by 9 bases, and 11 bases separated the two germline ends. The CDR3 region has the DNA TGTGCCAGCAGCCAACGAGCCGAGGGGCCCCAGCATTTT. Its translation: CASSQRAEGPQHF.

This chain uses TRBV6-5 with TRBJ2-7; D is tentatively TRBD1 or TRBD2 (6 bases each). This CDR3 is built from 13 residues. In germline, CDR1 is MNHEY, CDR2 SVGAGI. Trimming removed 5 bases at V and 5 bases at J, with 13 bases between. CDR3 in amino acids: CASSGGRHNEQYF. CDR3 DNA sequence: TGTGCCAGCAGTGGGGGGCGGCACAACGAGCAGTACTTC.

V gene TRBV19 combines with J gene TRBJ1-5; 9 nucleotides line up with TRBD1. CDR1 is LNHDA, CDR2 SQIVND, per germline (reference sequence). V was pared by 4 bases and J by 2 bases, with 6 bases of the junction left unmatched. The CDR3 runs to 16 residues. The DNA of the CDR3 is TGTGCCAGTAGTAAGCCGGGACAGGGTCGCAATCAGCCCCAGCATTTT. Translated, it gives CASSKPGQGRNQPQHF.

With respect to this clone: This sample includes further DNA sequences coding for the same CDR3. This chain links TRBV7-6 with TRBJ2-2, with D unresolved. The CDR3 is 12 residues long. Trimming left V 5 bases short and J 7 bases short, with 8 bases between. Germline CDR1 is SGHVS and CDR2 is FNYEAQ. CDR3 coding DNA: TGTGCCAGCAGCCTGTCTGTCGGGGAGCTGTTTTTT. The encoded protein is CASSLSVGELFF.

The rearrangement uses TRBV7-9 and TRBJ2-6, with D possibly matching TRBD2 (5 bases). V was clipped by 4 bases and J by 2 bases, with 9 bases between them. Germline V lookup: CDR1 SEHNR, CDR2 FQNEAQ (reference sequence). The CDR3 length is 15 residues. The CDR3 protein is CASSSGSPGANVLTF. The CDR3 nucleotides are TGTGCCAGCAGCTCGGGGTCCCCTGGGGCCAACGTCCTGACTTTC.

This chain uses TRBV11-2 with TRBJ2-1; 10 bases line up with TRBD2. Germline V gene sequence: CDR1 SGHAT, CDR2 FQNNGV. CDR3 size: 16 residues. The J segment lost 0 bases and the V segment lost 3 bases, leaving 2 bases of the junction unmatched. CDR3 sequence: CASSFPSGSSYNEQFF. The CDR3 DNA reads TGTGCCAGCAGCTTTCCTAGCGGGAGCTCCTACAATGAGCAGTTCTTC.

The gene calls are TRBV9 and TRBJ2-7, with D perhaps TRBD2 (6 bases). The CDR3 totals 15 residues. Germline loops: CDR1 SGDLS, CDR2 YYNGEE. The V gene lost 2 bases and the J gene lost 3 bases, with 15 bases spanning the gap. The CDR3 loop reads CASSVGTGGIYEQYF. The CDR3 DNA follows: TGTGCCAGCAGCGTCGGGACTGGAGGAATCTACGAGCAGTACTTC.

The chain carries TRBV4-1 and TRBJ1-5; the D gene is possibly TRBD1 (5 bases). Trimming took off 0 bases at V and 7 bases at J, with 19 bases between the two ends. Germline V gene lookup returns CDR1 MGHRA and CDR2 YSYEKL. This CDR3 region has 17 residues. The CDR3 sequence: CASSQDTGASVGQPQHF. The CDR3 DNA is TGCGCCAGCAGCCAAGATACCGGGGCCTCTGTCGGACAGCCCCAGCATTTT.

The CDR3 loop is CASSQDNLGPYEQYF. The CDR3 coding sequence is TGCGCCAGCAGCCAAGATAACTTGGGCCCCTACGAGCAGTACTTC. This sequence joins TRBV4-3 and TRBJ2-7; D unresolved. The V gene lost 0 bases and the J gene lost 2 bases, with 11 bases spanning the gap. The CDR3 has 15 amino acids. CDR1 and CDR2 (germline): LGHNA, YSLEER.

Note on this clone: Within the sample, other DNA sequences also encode this same CDR3. This chain connects TRBV19 to TRBJ2-5; TRBD1 aligns across 10 bases. The trim removed 4 bases at V and 4 bases at J, leaving 3 bases unmatched. Germline V gene lookup returns CDR1 LNHDA and CDR2 SQIVND (reference sequence). This CDR3 region has 14 residues. The CDR3 nucleotides read TGTGCCAGTAGTAGACAGGGGGCGAGAGAGACCCAGTACTTC. This encodes CASSRQGARETQYF.

The chain carries TRBV4-1 and TRBJ2-4, with TRBD2 matching 8 bases. The CDR3 runs 16 residues. CDR1 is MGHRA, CDR2 YSYEKL, per germline. Losses at the gene ends were 1 base for V and 3 bases for J; bases not matched to a gene: 5. The CDR3 sequence is CASSQGGAGGKNIQYF. The DNA for the CDR3 is TGCGCCAGCAGCCAAGGCGGGGCGGGGGGCAAAAACATTCAGTACTTC.

This clone was observed once. J is TRBJ1-5 and V is TRBV2; D may be TRBD1 (6 bases). The CDR3 length is 14 residues. Germline loops: CDR1 SNHLY, CDR2 FYNNEI. V shed 8 bases and J shed 1 base, with 12 bases lying between them. For the CDR3, the DNA is TGTGCCAGCGGGGGGGCGAGAAGCAATCAGCCCCAGCATTTT. This codes for CASGGARSNQPQHF.

V usage is TRBV28 and J usage is TRBJ2-7; 8 nucleotides align to TRBD1. CDR1 is MDHEN, CDR2 SYDVKM, per germline. The CDR3 is 15 residues long. V trimming: 6 bases; J trimming: 4 bases; junction bases outside the gene matches: 11. The CDR3 protein is CASRFEDRASYEQYF. DNA for the CDR3: TGTGCCAGCAGGTTTGAGGACAGGGCAAGTTACGAGCAGTACTTC.

The chain combines TRBV19 with TRBJ2-7, with 11 nucleotides matching TRBD2. Losses at the gene ends were 5 bases for V and 2 bases for J; bases not matched to a gene: 5. The CDR3 length is 15 residues. CDR1 is LNHDA, CDR2 SQIVND, per germline (reference sequence). CDR3 coding DNA: TGTGCCAGTAGTCTAGCGGGGGGCCCTACCTACGAGCAGTACTTC. Its translation: CASSLAGGPTYEQYF.

The chain uses TRBV6-5 and TRBJ2-1, with D perhaps being TRBD1 or TRBD2 (5 bases each). The CDR3 has 15 residues. V gave up 7 bases and J gave up 4 bases, with 17 bases separating them. Germline loops: CDR1 MNHEY, CDR2 SVGAGI. Here the CDR3 reads CASNGGGAGYNEQFF. As DNA, the CDR3 is TGTGCCAGCAACGGTGGGGGAGCTGGGTACAATGAGCAGTTCTTC.

In this sample, this clone turned up once. The chain recombines TRBV6-6 with TRBJ2-5; weak D call: TRBD2 (6 bases). This CDR3 spans 13 amino acids. V gave up 1 base and J gave up 7 bases, with 10 bases separating them. The germline gives CDR1 MNHNY, CDR2 SVGAGI (reference sequence). The CDR3 DNA is TGTGCCAGCAGTTACTTGGGGGGTGGGACCCAGTACTTC. Its translation: CASSYLGGGTQYF.

The chain carries TRBV25-1 and TRBJ2-5; TRBD2 aligns across 16 bases. The ends lost 4 bases at V and 6 bases at J; junction bases unmatched: 5. Germline CDR1 reads MGHDK; CDR2 reads SYGVNS. CDR3 length: 16 amino acids. This CDR3 reads CASSGGTSGRAKTQYF. The CDR3 DNA sequence: TGTGCCAGCAGTGGAGGGACTAGCGGGAGGGCGAAGACCCAGTACTTC.

J is TRBJ2-3 and V is TRBV5-1; 7 nucleotides align to TRBD2. The trim removed 4 bases at V and 4 bases at J, leaving 6 bases unmatched. Germline assignment: CDR1 SGHRS and CDR2 YFSETQ. The length of the CDR3 is 14 residues. The CDR3, as DNA: TGCGCCAGCAGCCCGGGAGGCGGCCCAGATACGCAGTATTTT. This gives the protein CASSPGGGPDTQYF.

J is TRBJ2-5 and V is TRBV9; 9 nucleotides agree with TRBD1. The V and J ends lost 2 bases and 1 base, in that order; junction bases with no gene match: 6. Germline V gene lookup returns CDR1 SGDLS and CDR2 YYNGEE. This CDR3 contains 16 residues. This CDR3 is CASSVAQGATQETQYF. The CDR3 bases are TGTGCCAGCAGCGTGGCACAGGGGGCCACCCAAGAGACCCAGTACTTC.

This chain uses TRBV19 with TRBJ1-1; no clear D. Germline lookup yields CDR1 LNHDA and CDR2 SQIVND (reference sequence). The CDR3 consists of 16 residues. V lost 5 bases, J lost 0 bases, and 16 bases lay in between. CDR3 nucleotide sequence: TGTGCCAGTAGTCCCGTTTTTAGTCGCGTGAACACTGAAGCTTTCTTT. This gives the protein CASSPVFSRVNTEAFF.

The chain employs TRBV12-2 and TRBJ1-6; the table's D call of TRBD1 was not tested on the DNA. TRBV12-2 is a listed pseudogene. The CDR3 is 19 residues long. DNA of the CDR3: TGTGCAAGTCGCCCGATGTCTGGCAGATTATTCTCCTATAATTCACCCCTCCACTTT. Protein: CASRPMSGRLFSYNSPLHF.

The J gene is TRBJ2-7, the V gene TRBV19; D may be TRBD1 (6 bases). V lost 3 bases to trimming and J lost 1 base, with 13 bases between them. The CDR3 totals 15 residues. The germline V gene encodes CDR1 LNHDA and CDR2 SQIVND (reference sequence). CDR3: CASSILTDRSYEQYF. In DNA form, the CDR3 reads TGTGCCAGTAGTATCCTAACGGACAGATCCTACGAGCAGTACTTC.

This chain connects TRBV30 to TRBJ1-2, with 11 nucleotides matching TRBD1. There are 14 residues in the CDR3. V shed 4 bases and J 4 bases; nucleotides not matched to a gene: 5. The germline CDR1 and CDR2 sequences are GTSNPN and SVGIG (reference sequence). DNA for the CDR3: TGTGCCTGGAATCCGGGACAGGGGGGCTATGGCTACACCTTC. It specifies CAWNPGQGGYGYTF.

The V call is TRBV4-3, the J call TRBJ2-7; the D is unclear. The V end lost 3 bases, the J end lost 4 bases, and 13 bases lay between the germline ends. The CDR3 is made up of 14 amino acids. Germline lookup yields CDR1 LGHNA and CDR2 YSLEER. In nucleotides, the CDR3 is TGCGCCAGCAGCCATGACAAGGGTAGTTACGAGCAGTACTTC. As protein: CASSHDKGSYEQYF.